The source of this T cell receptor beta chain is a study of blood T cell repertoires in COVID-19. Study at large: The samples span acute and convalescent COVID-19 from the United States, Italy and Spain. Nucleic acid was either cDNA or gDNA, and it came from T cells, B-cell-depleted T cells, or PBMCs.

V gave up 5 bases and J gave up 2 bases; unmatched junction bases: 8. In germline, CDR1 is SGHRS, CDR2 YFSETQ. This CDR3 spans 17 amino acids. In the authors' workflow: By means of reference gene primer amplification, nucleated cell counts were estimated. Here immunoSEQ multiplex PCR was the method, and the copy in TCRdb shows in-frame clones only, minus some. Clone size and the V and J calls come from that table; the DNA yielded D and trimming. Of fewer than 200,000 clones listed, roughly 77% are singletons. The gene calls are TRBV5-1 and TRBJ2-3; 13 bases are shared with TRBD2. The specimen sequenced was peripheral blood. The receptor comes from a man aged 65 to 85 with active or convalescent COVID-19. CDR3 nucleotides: TGCGCCAGCAGAATCGGACTAGCGGGGGCCTACACAGATACGCAGTATTTT. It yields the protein CASRIGLAGAYTDTQYF.